This is a list of T cell receptor beta chains from one sample in a study of response to subunit inactivated influenza vaccine. TCRdb reprocessed the RT-PCR reads with MiXCR, giving one entry per CDR3 protein. The sample consists of hundreds of thousands of distinct CDR3 sequences, under 9% of them appearing once. The source material was PBMCs from blood, sampled 23 to 25 months after vaccination. Receptors were obtained from a man aged 50-75 years who received an inactivated influenza vaccine. Both conserved end residues are part of each CDR3. A D gene is named only where the DNA matches it firmly. Expanded clones get a size class; other rows say once, few or many, or leave the size out.

TRBJ2-1,many,TRBD1,TRBV6-1,CASGRIGTGGYNEQFF,TGTGCCAGCGGGCGGATCGGGACAGGGGGGTACAATGAGCAGTTCTTC
TRBJ1-1,many,TRBD1,TRBV20-1,CSAQDRGESGDTEAFF,TGCAGTGCTCAGGACAGGGGGGAGTCTGGGGACACTGAAGCTTTCTTT
TRBJ2-1,few,TRBD1,TRBV20-1,CSALNSGQDNEQFF,TGCAGTGCACTCAACTCGGGACAGGACAATGAGCAGTTCTTC
TRBJ1-2,many,-,TRBV2,CASSARGVYGYTF,TGTGCCAGCAGCGCCAGGGGAGTCTATGGCTACACCTTC
TRBJ2-4,-,-,TRBV11-2,CASSWGGANTKNIQYF,TGTGCCAGCAGCTGGGGGGGGGCGAATACCAAAAACATTCAGTACTTC
TRBJ1-1,many,TRBD1,TRBV7-9,CASSVQGARRTEAFF,TGTGCCAGCAGCGTACAGGGGGCGCGGCGCACTGAAGCTTTCTTT
TRBJ2-5,few,-,TRBV2,CASSEVEFQETQYF,TGTGCCAGCAGTGAAGTTGAGTTCCAAGAGACCCAGTACTTC
TRBJ2-3,many,TRBD2,TRBV20-1,CSASSLAGGYDTQYF,TGCAGTGCTAGTAGTCTAGCGGGGGGTTATGATACGCAGTATTTT
TRBJ2-1,many,TRBD2,TRBV7-9,CASTSSGATYNEQFF,TGTGCCAGCACCTCGAGCGGGGCTACCTACAATGAGCAGTTCTTC
TRBJ2-1,-,-,TRBV5-1,CASSRDSVYNEQFF,TGCGCCAGCAGCCGGGACTCGGTATACAATGAGCAGTTCTTC
TRBJ2-5,-,TRBD2,TRBV20-1,CSARERLAGVETQYF,TGCAGTGCTAGAGAGCGGCTAGCGGGAGTGGAGACCCAGTACTTC
TRBJ1-1,few,TRBD1,TRBV20-1,CSARAPPGQGFENTEAFF,TGCAGTGCTAGAGCACCGCCGGGACAGGGGTTTGAGAACACTGAAGCTTTCTTT
TRBJ1-1,many,TRBD1,TRBV12-3/TRBV12-4,CASTEETGITEAFF,TGTGCCAGCACTGAAGAGACAGGGATCACTGAAGCTTTCTTT
TRBJ2-2,few,-,TRBV19,CASRRISTGELFF,TGTGCCAGTAGAAGAATATCTACCGGGGAGCTGTTTTTT
TRBJ1-5,few,TRBD1,TRBV28,CASSLMGTGVSNQPQHF,TGTGCCAGCAGTTTAATGGGGACAGGGGTCAGCAATCAGCCCCAGCATTTT
TRBJ2-3,many,TRBD2,TRBV4-2,CASSQELAARDTQYF,TGTGCCAGCAGCCAAGAACTAGCGGCCCGAGATACGCAGTATTTT
TRBJ2-2,-,-,TRBV24-1,CATSVKPPGRDTGELFF,TGTGCCACCAGTGTCAAACCCCCCGGCCGTGACACCGGGGAGCTGTTTTTT
TRBJ2-7,few,-,TRBV7-6,CASSSVISSYEQYF,TGTGCCAGCAGCTCTGTTATATCCTCCTACGAGCAGTACTTC
TRBJ2-1,-,TRBD1,TRBV7-2,CASSLVGGAVHEQFF,TGTGCCAGCAGCTTAGTAGGGGGCGCGGTGCATGAGCAGTTCTTC
TRBJ2-4,-,TRBD1,TRBV3-1,CASSPWTGTGECIQYF,TGTGCCAGCAGCCCTTGGACCGGGACAGGGGAGTGCATTCAGTACTTC
TRBJ2-7,-,-,TRBV7-9,CASSLILDNPYEQYF,TGTGCCAGCAGCTTAATCTTAGACAACCCCTACGAGCAGTACTTC
TRBJ1-2,many,-,TRBV4-2,CASSRDLYGYTF,TGTGCCAGCAGCCGGGACCTCTATGGCTACACCTTC
TRBJ1-1,few,-,TRBV7-2,CASSKFPNTEAFF,TGTGCCAGCAGCAAGTTTCCGAACACTGAAGCTTTCTTT
TRBJ2-7,many,-,TRBV7-8,CASSPRSYEQYF,TGTGCCAGCAGCCCTCGTTCCTACGAGCAGTACTTC
TRBJ2-1,-,TRBD1,TRBV6-5,CASSYSGTGGFVEQFF,TGTGCCAGCAGTTACTCCGGGACAGGGGGCTTCGTTGAGCAGTTCTTC
TRBJ1-6,few,-,TRBV4-2,CASRVGPREALHF,TGTGCCAGCAGAGTGGGACCACGGGAGGCCCTCCACTTT
TRBJ1-6,-,-,TRBV30,CAWAQLSSPLHF,TGTGCCTGGGCTCAGCTCTCTTCACCCCTCCACTTT
TRBJ2-1,few,TRBD2,TRBV7-8,CASSFFGLAGGSNEQFF,TGTGCCAGCAGCTTTTTCGGACTAGCGGGGGGCTCCAATGAGCAGTTCTTC
TRBJ2-3,-,TRBD2,TRBV20-1,CSARLLAGGLVDTQYF,TGCAGTGCTAGACTTCTAGCGGGGGGTTTGGTGGATACGCAGTATTTT
TRBJ2-2,many,-,TRBV10-3,CAISESATGELFF,TGTGCCATCAGTGAGTCGGCAACCGGGGAGCTGTTTTTT
TRBJ2-2,-,TRBD2,TRBV19,CASSSIRLAGNTGELFF,TGTGCCAGTAGTAGCATTAGACTAGCGGGGAATACCGGGGAGCTGTTTTTT
TRBJ2-7,-,-,TRBV5-6,CASSLGTRSSYEQYF,TGTGCCAGCAGCTTGGGAACTAGGAGCTCCTACGAGCAGTACTTC
TRBJ1-1,-,TRBD1,TRBV28,CASSLMGQGRGAEAFF,TGTGCCAGCAGTTTAATGGGACAGGGAAGGGGCGCTGAAGCTTTCTTT
TRBJ2-3,few,TRBD2,TRBV27,CASRPVLAGGPDTQYF,TGTGCCAGCAGACCCGTACTAGCGGGAGGCCCAGATACGCAGTATTTT
TRBJ1-6,many,-,TRBV5-1,CASSPSGPDSPLHF,TGCGCCAGCAGCCCCTCGGGCCCGGATTCACCCCTCCACTTT
TRBJ2-5,few,-,TRBV7-3,CASSLNKGTTKETQYF,TGTGCCAGCAGCTTAAATAAGGGGACCACCAAAGAGACCCAGTACTTC
TRBJ2-5,few,TRBD2,TRBV20-1,CSARRGGRETQYF,TGCAGTGCTAGGCGGGGGGGCCGGGAGACCCAGTACTTC
TRBJ2-1,-,-,TRBV7-8,CASSSPGVPIYNEQFF,TGTGCCAGCAGCTCCCCCGGGGTCCCAATTTACAATGAGCAGTTCTTC
TRBJ1-1,-,-,TRBV6-2/TRBV6-3,CASRPGGANTEAFF,TGTGCCAGCAGACCGGGGGGGGCAAACACTGAAGCTTTCTTT
TRBJ2-5,few,TRBD1,TRBV12-3/TRBV12-4,CASSLIVVWDRQQETQYF,TGTGCCAGCAGTTTAATCGTCGTTTGGGACAGGCAACAAGAGACCCAGTACTTC
TRBJ2-1,-,-,TRBV12-3/TRBV12-4,CASASWEYNEQFF,TGTGCCAGCGCGAGTTGGGAGTACAATGAGCAGTTCTTC
TRBJ2-1,many,TRBD2,TRBV5-1,CASSGSGRAVNEQFF,TGCGCCAGCAGCGGGAGCGGGAGGGCCGTGAATGAGCAGTTCTTC
TRBJ2-3,-,-,TRBV7-9,CASSLYGQNTDTQYF,TGTGCCAGCAGCTTATATGGACAGAACACAGATACGCAGTATTTT
TRBJ1-5,many,-,TRBV15,CATSRDRQGHQPQHF,TGTGCCACCAGCAGAGATCGTCAGGGCCATCAGCCCCAGCATTTT
TRBJ2-5,-,-,TRBV5-1,CASSLATGFQETQYF,TGCGCCAGCAGCTTGGCTACGGGATTCCAAGAGACCCAGTACTTC
TRBJ1-1,-,-,TRBV29-1,CSVGLGAKVSEAFF,TGCAGCGTTGGTTTGGGGGCGAAAGTCTCTGAAGCTTTCTTT
TRBJ2-4,few,-,TRBV7-2,CASSSSSAAKNIQYF,TGTGCCAGCAGCTCCTCGAGCGCGGCCAAAAACATTCAGTACTTC
TRBJ2-5,many,-,TRBV28,CASSLFGNQETQYF,TGTGCCAGCAGTTTATTTGGGAACCAAGAGACCCAGTACTTC
TRBJ2-1,-,TRBD2,TRBV5-1,CASSLAGTSGPNEQFF,TGCGCCAGCAGCTTGGCCGGGACTAGCGGACCCAATGAGCAGTTCTTC
TRBJ2-4,few,TRBD2,TRBV6-5,CASSYFSGRDFRDIQYF,TGTGCCAGCAGTTACTTTTCGGGGAGGGATTTCCGAGACATTCAGTACTTC